Following are 21 T cell receptor beta chains from one sample sequenced in a study of blood T cell repertoires in COVID-19. The table came from immunoSEQ multiplex PCR; TCRdb's copy has only in-frame clones and leaves some out. The sample holds about 24,000 clones; more than 75% are singletons and the top ten take approximately 8.6%. The sequencing input was peripheral blood. The receptors here all came from a human donor in a cohort sampled during active COVID-19.

V is TRBV9 and J is TRBJ2-1; no clear D. The V end was cut by 2 bases, the J end by 8 bases, with 11 bases between. This CDR3 comprises 13 residues. Germline values: CDR1 SGDLS, CDR2 YYNGEE. This CDR3 reads CASSVVESYEQFF. DNA for the CDR3: TGTGCCAGCAGCGTCGTGGAGAGTTATGAGCAGTTCTTC.

This chain connects TRBV9 to TRBJ2-3; D not resolved. This CDR3 has 14 residues. Trimming took off 4 bases at V and 2 bases at J, with 11 bases between the two ends. Germline CDR1 is SGDLS and CDR2 is YYNGEE. The CDR3 nucleotides are TGTGCCAGCAGCCCACAGACCTACACAGATACGCAGTATTTT. Its translation is CASSPQTYTDTQYF. The full variable domain, in which reference TRBV9 and TRBJ2-3 provide the parts outside the CDR3, is DSGVTQTPKHLITATGQRVTLRCSPRSGDLSVYWYQQSLDQGLQFLIQYYNGEERAKGNILERFSAQQFPDLHSELNLSSLELGDSALYFCASSPQTYTDTQYFGPGTRLTVL.

V gene TRBV7-6 combines with J gene TRBJ2-1; D not certain. The V and J ends lost 5 bases and 0 bases respectively, with 5 bases between them. CDR1 SGHVS and CDR2 FNYEAQ come from the germline V gene. This CDR3 is 13 amino acids long. The CDR3 loop is CASSLSSYNEQFF. The CDR3 DNA reads as TGTGCCAGCAGCCTCAGCTCCTACAATGAGCAGTTCTTC.

This chain uses TRBV9 with TRBJ1-6; TRBD1 is a possible D gene (6 bases). Trimming took 0 bases from V and 5 from J, leaving 12 bases between them. Germline lookup yields CDR1 SGDLS and CDR2 YYNGEE. CDR3 length: 16 amino acids. This chain's CDR3 is CASSVDGPGDNSPLHF. The CDR3 DNA follows: TGTGCCAGCAGCGTAGATGGGCCAGGGGATAATTCACCCCTCCACTTT.

Here the CDR3 DNA reads TGTGCCAGTCGTCAGACAGGGGAGGGGGAGACCCAGTACTTC. Translated, it gives CASRQTGEGETQYF. The chain combines TRBV19 with TRBJ2-5, with D perhaps matching TRBD1 (8 bases). Germline lookup yields CDR1 LNHDA and CDR2 SQIVND (reference sequence). The V end lost 8 bases, the J end lost 5 bases, and 18 bases lay between the germline ends. The CDR3 has 14 residues.

This rearrangement joins TRBV18 to TRBJ2-7; 8 bases agree with TRBD2. The CDR3 runs to 15 residues. The V gene's germline CDR1 is KGHSH and CDR2 LQKENI. V shed 6 bases and J 0 bases; nucleotides not matched to a gene: 7. The CDR3 nucleotides are TGTGCCAGCTCTCAGCGGGGGAGTGTCTCCTACGAGCAGTACTTC. Residues: CASSQRGSVSYEQYF.

The chain uses TRBV4-2 and TRBJ1-1; a possible D gene is TRBD1 (5 bases). The CDR3 is 16 residues long. CDR1 is LGHNA, CDR2 YNFKEQ, per germline. V was clipped by 1 base and J by 0 bases, with 12 bases between them. The CDR3 reads CASSQGVTVMNTEAFF. CDR3 DNA: TGTGCCAGCAGCCAAGGGGTGACAGTTATGAACACTGAAGCTTTCTTT.

This clone came up a few times. The V gene is TRBV30, the J gene TRBJ2-3, with 10 bases lining up with TRBD2. The CDR3 length is 17 residues. The J segment lost 2 bases and the V segment lost 1 base, leaving 9 bases of the junction unmatched. Germline V gene sequence: CDR1 GTSNPN, CDR2 SVGIG (reference sequence). The CDR3 reads CAWSGAGGPGLTDTQYF. The CDR3 nucleotides are TGTGCCTGGAGTGGAGCGGGAGGGCCGGGCCTCACAGATACGCAGTATTTT.

This clone was detected once. The chain employs TRBV28 and TRBJ1-2; unclear D gene. V was shortened by 5 bases and J by 4 bases, with 17 bases between the two germline ends. Germline V lookup: CDR1 MDHEN, CDR2 SYDVKM. The CDR3 has 15 amino acids. CDR3 in amino acids: CASSPAGGGSYGYTF. CDR3 coding DNA: TGTGCCAGCAGTCCCGCAGGAGGAGGGAGCTATGGCTACACCTTC.

This chain links TRBV5-1 with TRBJ2-4, with no clear D. This CDR3 has 15 amino acids. CDR1 and CDR2 (germline): SGHRS, YFSETQ. Trimming cost V 3 bases and J 9 bases, with 19 bases left between them. The CDR3 is CASSSSTVALGIQYF. CDR3 DNA sequence: TGCGCCAGCAGCTCCTCCACGGTAGCTTTGGGCATTCAGTACTTC.

This sequence joins TRBV27 and TRBJ2-3; 7 bases line up with TRBD1. V lost 4 bases and J lost 0; bases outside the gene matches: 7. The germline V gene has CDR1 MNHEY and CDR2 SMNVEV (reference sequence). CDR3 length equals 16 residues. CDR3 coding DNA: TGTGCCAGCAGTTACTACAGGGGTCCTAGCACAGATACGCAGTATTTT. Translated: CASSYYRGPSTDTQYF.

As DNA, the CDR3 is TGTGCCAGCAGCTTAAATCGAGCGGGAGGGACCACAGATACGCAGTATTTT. Protein product: CASSLNRAGGTTDTQYF. V is TRBV11-2 and J is TRBJ2-3; the match to TRBD2 covers 10 bases. J was trimmed by 2 bases and V by 2 bases; bases with no gene match: 7. The germline V gene encodes CDR1 SGHAT and CDR2 FQNNGV. This CDR3 region has 17 residues.

The chain couples TRBV7-8 to TRBJ2-3; D perhaps matches TRBD2 (5 bases). V lost 1 base to trimming and J lost 0 bases, with 11 bases between them. CDR3 length equals 16 residues. Germline V gene sequence: CDR1 SGHVS, CDR2 FQNEAQ. Here the CDR3 DNA reads TGTGCCAGCAGCTTAGAGCCCAGGACTAGCACAGATACGCAGTATTTT. Residues: CASSLEPRTSTDTQYF.

V usage is TRBV7-6 and J usage is TRBJ2-7, with 9 bases identical to TRBD2. The CDR3 extends over 15 amino acids. Germline CDR1 SGHVS, CDR2 FNYEAQ. V was pared by 5 bases and J by 3 bases, with 8 bases of the junction left unmatched. The CDR3, as DNA: TGTGCCAGCAGCCTCTCCGCGGGGGGGAACTACGAGCAGTACTTC. Amino acids: CASSLSAGGNYEQYF.

The rearrangement uses TRBV27 and TRBJ2-3, with D perhaps matching TRBD2 (5 bases). The CDR3 has 14 residues. V gave up 8 bases and J gave up 7 bases, with 19 bases separating them. Germline CDR1 reads MNHEY; CDR2 reads SMNVEV (reference sequence). CDR3 bases: TGTGCCAGCTGGCGCCCGGCTCTGACTAATACGCAGTATTTT. This encodes CASWRPALTNTQYF.

The V call is TRBV6-2 or TRBV6-3, the J call TRBJ1-2, with a possible D match to TRBD1 (5 bases). The CDR3 totals 13 residues. Trimming took 5 bases from V and 7 from J, leaving 14 bases between them. Germline V gives CDR1 MNHEY, CDR2 SVGEGT. In nucleotides, the CDR3 is TGTGCCAGCAGTCTGGGACCCGGGGGTGGCTACACCTTC. Protein: CASSLGPGGGYTF.

This rearrangement joins TRBV6-2 or TRBV6-3 to TRBJ1-1; no clear D. The CDR3 loop spans 15 amino acids. Germline assignment: CDR1 MNHEY and CDR2 SVGEGT. V lost 0 bases to trimming and J lost 3 bases, with 11 bases between them. The CDR3 region has the DNA TGTGCCAGCAGTTACTCGACTTTGGGTTACACTGAAGCTTTCTTT. It codes for CASSYSTLGYTEAFF.

This sequence joins TRBV9 and TRBJ2-1; weak D call: TRBD1 (5 bases). There are 13 residues in the CDR3. V was trimmed by 4 bases and J by 5 bases, leaving 10 bases between them. Per the germline V gene, CDR1 is SGDLS and CDR2 is YYNGEE. The CDR3 loop reads CASSPVDNNEQFF. The CDR3 region has the DNA TGTGCCAGCAGCCCTGTGGACAACAATGAGCAGTTCTTC.

V gene TRBV24-1 combines with J gene TRBJ2-1; TRBD1 might be the D (5 bases). Germline V lookup: CDR1 KGHDR, CDR2 SFDVKD. CDR3 length: 12 residues. The V end was cut by 1 base, the J end by 12 bases, with 9 bases between. The CDR3 coding sequence is TGTGCCACCAGTGATTTTTCAAGGGGGCAGTTCTTC. Residues: CATSDFSRGQFF.

The J gene is TRBJ1-3, the V gene TRBV9; D is unresolved. Trimming pared 3 bases from V and 3 bases from J, leaving 10 bases between. The CDR3 loop spans 14 amino acids. Germline lookup yields CDR1 SGDLS and CDR2 YYNGEE. The CDR3 sequence: CASSAWGGGNTIYF. As DNA, the CDR3 is TGTGCCAGCAGCGCGTGGGGAGGTGGAAACACCATATATTTT.

The chain recombines TRBV28 with TRBJ2-7, with D possibly matching TRBD2 (6 bases). V was trimmed by 3 bases and J by 7 bases, leaving 22 bases between them. The CDR3 has 16 amino acids. The germline gives CDR1 MDHEN, CDR2 SYDVKM. This CDR3 reads CASSLLETRQPWEQYF. CDR3 bases: TGTGCCAGCAGTTTGTTAGAGACTAGACAACCCTGGGAGCAGTACTTC.